Listed here is a single T cell receptor beta chain. The data were taken from a study of blood T cell repertoires in COVID-19. The CDR3 covers 15 residues. Germline assignment: CDR1 LNHNV and CDR2 YYDKDF (reference sequence). Trimming took 5 bases from V and 6 from J; bases not matched to a gene: 7. Only in-frame clones appear in the TCRdb table, and some are missing; sequencing was by immunoSEQ multiplex PCR. The sample carries under 80,000 clones, around 79% recorded once. The rearrangement uses TRBV15 and TRBJ2-2; 9 positions match TRBD1. The specimen sequenced was peripheral blood. The clonotype was recovered from a middle-aged man with acute or convalescent COVID-19. The CDR3 is CATSFGTGNAGELFF. CDR3 coding DNA: TGTGCCACCAGCTTCGGGACAGGGAATGCCGGGGAGCTGTTTTTT.